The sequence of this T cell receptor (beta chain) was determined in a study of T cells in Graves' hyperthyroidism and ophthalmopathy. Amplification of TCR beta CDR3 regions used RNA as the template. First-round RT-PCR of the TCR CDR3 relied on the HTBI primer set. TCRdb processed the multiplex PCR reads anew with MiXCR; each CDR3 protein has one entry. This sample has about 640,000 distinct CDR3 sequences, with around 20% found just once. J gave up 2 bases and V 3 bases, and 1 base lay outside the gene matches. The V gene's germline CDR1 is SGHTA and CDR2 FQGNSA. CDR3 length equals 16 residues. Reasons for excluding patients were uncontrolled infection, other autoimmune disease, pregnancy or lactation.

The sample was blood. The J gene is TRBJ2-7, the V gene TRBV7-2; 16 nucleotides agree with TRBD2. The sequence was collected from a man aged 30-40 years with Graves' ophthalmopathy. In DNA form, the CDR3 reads TGTGCCAGCAGCTTGGGGACTAGCGGGAGGGCCTACGAGCAGTACTTC. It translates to CASSLGTSGRAYEQYF.